This entry lists 11 T cell receptor beta chains sequenced from one sample in a study of blood T cell repertoires in COVID-19. Profiling relied on immunoSEQ multiplex PCR, and the TCRdb table lists in-frame clones only, not all of them. Of 89,000 or so clones listed, around 96% are singletons. Sequenced material: peripheral blood. The receptor set was obtained from a human donor with active COVID-19. The donor label of this sample is uncertain.

The CDR3 is CASSYPGQGQETQYF. The CDR3 coding sequence is TGTGCCAGCAGTTACCCGGGACAGGGCCAAGAGACCCAGTACTTC. The rearrangement joins TRBV6-2 or TRBV6-3 to TRBJ2-5; 9 nucleotides agree with TRBD1. The germline CDR1 and CDR2 sequences are MNHEY and SVGEGT. This CDR3 comprises 15 residues. Trimming cost V 2 bases and J 1 base; bases outside gene matches: 2.

This clone was counted once. V usage is TRBV5-5 and J usage is TRBJ2-7, with 7 bases matching TRBD1. Losses at the gene ends were 0 bases for V and 0 bases for J; bases not matched to a gene: 6. Germline loops: CDR1 SGHKS, CDR2 YYEKEE (reference sequence). There are 16 residues in the CDR3. In DNA form, the CDR3 reads TGTGCCAGCAGCTTGGGGCACAGGGGCGCCTCCTACGAGCAGTACTTC. It is translated as CASSLGHRGASYEQYF.

The rearrangement uses TRBV13 and TRBJ2-1, with D unresolved. This CDR3 is 10 amino acids long. V lost 6 bases and J 9 bases, leaving 6 bases between the germline ends. The V gene's germline CDR1 is PRHDT and CDR2 FYEKMQ (reference sequence). CDR3 bases: TGTGCCAGCAGGGCCCCTGAGCAGTTCTTC. Translating gives CASRAPEQFF.

This chain connects TRBV10-3 to TRBJ2-5; 8 bases align to TRBD2. CDR1 is ENHRY, CDR2 SYGVKD, per germline. The CDR3 contains 14 residues. J lost 4 bases, V lost 4 bases, and 5 bases had no gene match. CDR3 DNA: TGTGCCATCAGTGGGACTAGCCTGGGAGAGACCCAGTACTTC. Translated, it gives CAISGTSLGETQYF.

The chain combines TRBV18 with TRBJ2-7; D remains ambiguous. The CDR3 contains 12 residues. V was trimmed by 6 bases and J by 5 bases, leaving 11 bases between them. Germline V gene data show CDR1 as KGHSH and CDR2 as LQKENI. This CDR3 is CASSPRGDEQYF. The DNA for the CDR3 is TGTGCCAGCTCCCCCCGAGGTGACGAGCAGTACTTC.

The chain has TRBV6-5 and TRBJ2-2, with D tentatively TRBD2 (5 bases). The V gene lost 10 bases and the J gene lost 4 bases, with 13 bases spanning the gap. Germline lookup yields CDR1 MNHEY and CDR2 SVGAGI. This CDR3 contains 13 residues. The CDR3 is CAIASGSTGELFF. For the CDR3, the DNA is TGTGCCATTGCGAGCGGTTCCACCGGGGAGCTGTTTTTT.

The chain is built from TRBV5-5 and TRBJ2-7, with D possibly matching TRBD2 (6 bases). The CDR3 has 16 amino acids. The V gene lost 4 bases and the J gene lost 1 base, with 18 bases spanning the gap. Germline assignment: CDR1 SGHKS and CDR2 YYEKEE (reference sequence). CDR3 coding DNA: TGTGCCAGCAGCCTGGAAGGCGGGGTTTCGTCCTACGAGCAGTACTTC. Its translation is CASSLEGGVSSYEQYF. Complete variable domain (other parts from reference TRBV5-5 and TRBJ2-7): DAGVTQSPTHLIKTRGQQVTLRCSPISGHKSVSWYQQVLGQGPQFIFQYYEKEERGRGNFPDRFSARQFPNYSSELNVNALLLGDSALYLCASSLEGGVSSYEQYFGPGTRLTVT.

CDR3 bases: TGTGCCAGCAGCTCCGGGACAGGGCCGCGCTACGAGCAGTACTTC. As protein: CASSSGTGPRYEQYF. The rearrangement links TRBV7-2 to TRBJ2-7, with 9 bases matching TRBD1. CDR1 and CDR2 from the germline V gene are SGHTA and FQGNSA. CDR3 length: 15 residues. J was trimmed by 3 bases and V by 4 bases; bases with no gene match: 7.

The chain carries TRBV27 and TRBJ2-3; 7 positions agree with TRBD2. J lost 2 bases, V lost 5 bases, and 7 bases had no gene match. The CDR3 length is 15 residues. From germline, CDR1 is MNHEY and CDR2 SMNVEV (reference sequence). The CDR3 bases are TGTGCCAGCAGTAACCCGGGACTACACACAGATACGCAGTATTTT. Residues: CASSNPGLHTDTQYF.

V gene TRBV27 combines with J gene TRBJ1-1; perhaps TRBD1 as D (5 bases). V was trimmed by 3 bases and J by 5 bases, leaving 7 bases between them. The CDR3 is 12 residues long. Germline CDR1 MNHEY, CDR2 SMNVEV (reference sequence). The CDR3 reads CASSLSGTEAFF. The CDR3 coding sequence is TGTGCCAGCAGTTTGTCAGGGACTGAAGCTTTCTTT.

This clone is a singleton in its sample. This rearrangement joins TRBV7-9 to TRBJ2-7, with TRBD1 matching 8 bases. The CDR3 has 16 residues. Germline lookup yields CDR1 SEHNR and CDR2 FQNEAQ (reference sequence). The J segment lost 3 bases and the V segment lost 1 base, leaving 8 bases of the junction unmatched. The CDR3 coding sequence is TGTGCCAGCAGCTTAGGGACAGGGTCCAGTAGCTACGAGCAGTACTTC. Translating gives CASSLGTGSSSYEQYF. The complete variable domain, with remaining parts taken from reference TRBV7-9 and TRBJ2-7, reads DTGVSQNPRHKITKRGQNVTFRCDPISEHNRLYWYRQTLGQGPEFLTYFQNEAQLEKSRLLSDRFSAERPKGSFSTLEIQRTEQGDSAMYLCASSLGTGSSSYEQYFGPGTRLTVT.